This T cell receptor (beta chain) was captured in a study of T cell responses to AZD1222 COVID-19 vaccine. V was cut by 4 bases and J by 3 bases, with 9 bases left in between. The CDR3 extends over 13 amino acids. Comment on this clone: Its antigen is as yet unknown.

Study-wide points: Repertoires were collected only later (after the peak T cell response had occurred).

Assay: immunoSEQ multiplex PCR; the TCRdb copy retains only in-frame clones and omits some. The sample consists of tens of thousands of clones, roughly nine tenths of them appearing once. Pooled together were second doses at about 4 or about 12 weeks. Sequencing was performed on peripheral blood, taken 28 days after the second AZD1222 dose. V gene TRBV12-3 or TRBV12-4 combines with J gene TRBJ1-2, with D perhaps TRBD1 (6 bases). The TCR sequence derives from an adult who received the AZD1222 COVID-19 vaccine. In nucleotides, the CDR3 is TGTGCCAGCAGTTCCCCAGGGGACTATGGCTACACCTTC. Encoded protein: CASSSPGDYGYTF.